This T cell receptor (beta chain) emerged from a study of blood T cells in healthy people across ages (dated by TCRdb to between 2015 and 2017). Regarding the research as a whole: In model experiments, template switching captured about one uniquely barcoded TCR beta cDNA molecule for every two T cells. Age-related changes in TCR beta repertoire diversity were measured in the study by deep sequencing normalized with unique cDNA molecular identifiers. Two additional independent replicas of 1 million unique cDNA reads from the same blood draw were analyzed for two donors (one aged 18 to 30 and one aged 80 or older). To avoid experimental bias, donors of different ages were randomly spread across the sequencing lanes. The donors were split into four age groups: young (average approximately 16 years), middle-aged (nearly 40), aged (62) and long-lived (roughly 86).

Results the study describes overall, beyond this receptor: Since profiling was done on bulk unsorted PBMCs, naive and antigen-experienced compartments could not be conclusively compared. Estimates of total diversity from one million sequenced T cells were regarded as lower bounds and underestimates. Donor CMV infection status was unknown, potentially confounding age-related changes in expanded clonotypes. Observed TCR beta diversity correlated strongly with the percentage of naive T cells measured by flow cytometry. As age increased, observed TCR beta diversity per million T cells dropped in a roughly linear way, and a significant reduction was already evident by age 40. The long-lived group showed more naive CD4+ T cells, fewer expanded clones and increased TCR diversity than the aged group, suggesting age selection.

The CDR3 goes from the cysteine to the phenylalanine over 19 residues. The read is trimmed to its CDR3 DNA, 57 bases read in frame from base 1. The V end gives up 1 base and the J end 3 bases, leaving 15 bases in the junction not matched to a gene. In the germline V gene, CDR1 corresponds to MGHRA and CDR2 to YSYEKL. The donors were about 40 Caucasian individuals from Russia, aged 6 to 90 years, who were systemically healthy. Ten milliliters of peripheral blood were drawn from each donor into EDTA-treated Vacutainer tubes. Ficoll-Paque density-gradient centrifugation was used to isolate PBMCs, with at least 6 million per sample. Total RNA was extracted from PBMCs with Trizol reagent, with at least 6 micrograms obtained per sample. Naive CD45RAhigh/CD27high T cell percentages were measured by flow cytometry on a PBMC aliquot from every donor. The library was produced with 5' RACE. TCRdb lists the instrument as Illumina HiSeq 2500. A second PCR of roughly 7 to 12 cycles was performed with a sample-barcoded 5' primer and a J-beta primer mix. A template-switch 5' adaptor carrying 12 random nucleotides introduced a unique molecular identifier onto each TCR beta cDNA molecule. Each sample yielded at least 2.5 million CDR3-containing paired-end reads. First-strand cDNA synthesis was performed from all RNA using the Mint cDNA synthesis kit, with priming by a TRBC-specific oligonucleotide. All cDNA was treated with uracil-DNA glycosylase and then went through a first 18-cycle PCR with the universal primers M1SS and BC2_uni_R. For the original study's pipeline: For normalization, 1 million high-quality reads, each with a distinct molecular identifier, were randomly selected from each sample. Instead of being binned into consensus sequences, reads that shared molecular identifiers were thrown out. MiTCR, run with a Q25 quality threshold and the strictest error-elimination algorithm, handled CDR3 identification, clonotype clustering and error correction. A nonparametric unseen species model using Euler transformation provided a lower-bound estimate of total TCR beta diversity. TCRdb passed the public sequencing reads through fastp at Q25 and MiXCR, retaining productive beta sequences. Rows with a matching CDR3 protein are joined into one entry that keeps the most common DNA and genes. These V and J calls originate from TCRdb's pipeline instead of the authors' own analysis. In this sample the table shows around 1.5 million distinct CDR3 sequences, approximately 42% of which occur a single time. Less than 8% of the sample belongs to the ten largest clones.

This clonotype was detected only a few times. Its antigen has not been determined. No base qualities exist here, and no much larger clone lies one base off it. This TCR was recovered from a woman aged 18-30 years in good health. The rearranged chain carries TRBV4-1 and TRBJ1-2; 9 central nucleotides agree with TRBD1. The sequenced sample consisted of blood. For the CDR3, the sequence is CASSQVGVGTGSPDYGYTF. The bases read TGCGCCAGCAGCCAAGTCGGTGTCGGGACAGGGAGCCCAGACTATGGCTACACCTTC.